This TCR beta chain derives from a study of sequential checkpoint blockade in melanoma. Study background: First-line arms were nivolumab then ipilimumab, or the reverse, randomized 1:1. After both sequences, patients received maintenance nivolumab.

Germline V gene lookup returns CDR1 MNHEY and CDR2 SVGAGI. Unmatched junction bases numbered 1, after V lost 0 bases and J lost 2 bases. CDR3 length: 15 amino acids. TCRdb keeps only in-frame clones here, not all; method: immunoSEQ multiplex PCR. The sample has approximately 37,000 clones; 84% are singletons. Treatment denoted: randomized to nivolumab then ipilimumab (arm A) or the reverse (arm B). DNA-damaging chemotherapy had not been given to any patient beforehand. From thawed PBMCs, live CD3+CD8+ cells negative for CD19 and CD56 were sorted. The sample in question was CD8+ T cells sorted from blood (inferred from file names), obtained from a patient given nivolumab and ipilimumab in sequence. This clonotype was obtained from a human donor with melanoma. This rearrangement joins TRBV6-5 to TRBJ2-7, with 10 bases fitting TRBD1. The CDR3 sequence is CASSYSGQGAYEQYF. CDR3 nucleotide sequence: TGTGCCAGCAGTTACTCTGGACAGGGGGCCTACGAGCAGTACTTC.